This T cell receptor (beta chain) emerged from a study of T cell changes during pregnancy in multiple sclerosis. The germline V gene encodes CDR1 SGDLS and CDR2 YYNGEE. The trim removed 0 bases at V and 15 bases at J, leaving 4 bases unmatched. This CDR3 is built from 13 residues. Only in-frame clones appear in the TCRdb table, and some are missing; sequencing was by immunoSEQ multiplex PCR. This table holds 50,000 to 70,000 clones, 90% to 95% found once. The V call is TRBV9, the J call TRBJ2-1, with 12 bases lining up with TRBD2. This receptor was taken from a female donor with multiple sclerosis, enrolled in a pregnancy study. The specimen comprised peripheral blood, sampled after pregnancy. CDR3: CASSVELAGGLFF. DNA of the CDR3: TGTGCCAGCAGCGTAGAACTAGCGGGAGGTCTGTTCTTC.